The 11 T cell receptor beta chains below were found in one sample sequenced in a study of blood T cell repertoires in COVID-19. Clones were read by immunoSEQ multiplex PCR, and TCRdb kept only the in-frame ones, dropping some. This repertoire shows some 240,000 clones, around 80% found once; its top ten account for 1.4%. Input material: peripheral blood. Receptors were obtained from a woman aged 40 to 50 who had recovered from COVID-19.

This chain connects TRBV24-1 to TRBJ1-2, with 8 positions matching TRBD1. Germline assignment: CDR1 KGHDR and CDR2 SFDVKD. The CDR3 spans 13 residues. V shed 9 bases, J shed 2 bases, and the junction held 4 bases outside the gene matches. The CDR3 nucleotides read TGTGCCACCGGACAGGGAGGGAACTATGGCTACACCTTC. The encoded protein is CATGQGGNYGYTF.

The chain joins TRBV4-3 to TRBJ2-7, with D perhaps TRBD1 (6 bases). The V gene's germline CDR1 is LGHNA and CDR2 YSLEER. The CDR3 spans 19 residues. Trimming removed 0 bases at V and 1 base at J, with 22 bases between. The CDR3 coding sequence is TGCGCCAGCAGCCAAGAGTCAAGAATAGGACAGCTCCCATCCTACGAGCAGTACTTC. This encodes CASSQESRIGQLPSYEQYF.

The chain combines TRBV18 with TRBJ2-1, with 7 positions matching TRBD1. Per germline, CDR1 KGHSH and CDR2 LQKENI. This CDR3 has 14 amino acids. V lost 6 bases and J lost 5; bases outside the gene matches: 7. CDR3 DNA: TGTGCCAGCTCCCGAGGGACAGCAGACAATGAGCAGTTCTTC. Protein sequence: CASSRGTADNEQFF.

The CDR3 sequence: CASRPTGGTDTQYF. In DNA, the CDR3 is TGTGCCAGCAGACCGACAGGGGGGACAGATACGCAGTATTTT. V and J are TRBV5-8 and TRBJ2-3; 9 bases are shared with TRBD1. The length of the CDR3 is 14 residues. V lost 5 bases and J lost 3; bases outside the gene matches: 4. From germline, CDR1 is SGHTS and CDR2 YDEGEE.

V gene TRBV6-1 combines with J gene TRBJ2-3; D unclear. The ends were cut back, 2 bases at V and 3 bases at J, with 12 bases in the middle. There are 15 residues in the CDR3. The V gene's germline CDR1 is MNHNS and CDR2 SASEGT. CDR3 sequence (DNA): TGTGCCAGCAGTGAAAATCCGGGTAGGACAGATACGCAGTATTTT. The encoded protein is CASSENPGRTDTQYF.

The J gene is TRBJ1-2, the V gene TRBV12-3 or TRBV12-4; the D is unclear. The CDR3 has 13 residues. The ends were cut back, 3 bases at V and 7 bases at J, with 12 bases in the middle. The CDR3 DNA follows: TGTGCCAGCAGTTTCGCCGGGGTCGGTGGCTACACCTTC. This gives the protein CASSFAGVGGYTF.

This chain links TRBV7-2 with TRBJ2-5, with 8 bases that match TRBD1. The CDR3 contains 17 residues. V shed 5 bases, J shed 3 bases, and the junction held 14 bases outside the gene matches. The germline CDR1 and CDR2 sequences are SGHTA and FQGNSA. CDR3 DNA sequence: TGTGCCAGCAGCCCCGGGAACAGGGGGGACATAAAAGAGACCCAGTACTTC. It translates to CASSPGNRGDIKETQYF.

The rearrangement joins TRBV19 to TRBJ2-1, with 11 nucleotides matching TRBD2. With V trimmed by 5 bases and J by 1 base, 1 base remained unmatched. Germline loops: CDR1 LNHDA, CDR2 SQIVND (reference sequence). CDR3 length: 15 amino acids. The CDR3 spells CASSRLAGSYNEQFF. The DNA for the CDR3 is TGTGCCAGTAGTCGACTAGCGGGGTCCTACAATGAGCAGTTCTTC.

This rearrangement joins TRBV10-3 to TRBJ1-5; D ambiguous. CDR3 length: 13 residues. The germline V and J ends were trimmed by 8 bases and 5 bases, with 13 bases remaining between them. Looked up from germline, CDR1 is ENHRY and CDR2 is SYGVKD. This chain's CDR3 is CAIQGSGDQPQHF. The CDR3 nucleotides read TGTGCCATCCAAGGTTCCGGGGATCAGCCCCAGCATTTT.

This chain uses TRBV7-9 with TRBJ1-6; TRBD1 matches 8 bases. V was clipped by 4 bases and J by 9 bases; unmatched bases: 2. The germline gives CDR1 SEHNR, CDR2 FQNEAQ (reference sequence). The CDR3 sequence is 13 residues long. The CDR3 is CASSSDRASPLHF. CDR3 coding DNA: TGTGCCAGCAGCTCGGACAGGGCTTCACCCCTCCACTTT.

V and J are TRBV18 and TRBJ2-5, with D perhaps matching TRBD2 (6 bases). Looked up from germline, CDR1 is KGHSH and CDR2 is LQKENI. The V and J ends lost 2 bases and 5 bases respectively, with 15 bases between them. The CDR3 spans 15 residues. The CDR3 DNA is TGTGCCAGCTCACCAGAATCGGGGGTTTACGAGACCCAGTACTTC. Residues: CASSPESGVYETQYF.